A selection of T cell receptor beta chains follows, all from one sample in a study of cytomegalovirus exposure and HLA in healthy donors. Produced via immunoSEQ multiplex PCR; TCRdb's table is partial and in-frame only. The table shows about 160,000 clones, with about 80% occurring only once. Input material: PBMCs. All receptors come from a woman in her 50s in good health and CMV-seronegative. Each CDR3 is given with its conserved first and last residue. D genes are given only for firm matches. Size values are once, few and many counts, or a class for expanded clones, and some rows have none.

TGCGCCAGCAGCCAAGGGGCGGGGAAGAGCAATTCACCCCTCCACTTT	CASSQGAGKSNSPLHF	TRBJ1-6	few	TRBV4-3	NA
TGTGCCAGCAGCCAGACTGTCTACAATGAGCAGTTCTTC	CASSQTVYNEQFF	TRBJ2-1	NA	TRBV11-3	NA
TGTGCCAGCAGCTTAGGTTTGCGTGGAGGAACCGGGGAGCTGTTTTTT	CASSLGLRGGTGELFF	TRBJ2-2	few	TRBV7-9	NA
TGTGCCAGCAGCTTAGGGACTGAGAACTATGGCTACACCTTC	CASSLGTENYGYTF	TRBJ1-2	NA	TRBV7-2	NA
TGTGCCAGCAGCTTAGCTGGGGGGAAGGAGGAAAAACTGTTTTTT	CASSLAGGKEEKLFF	TRBJ1-4	NA	TRBV11-2	NA
TGTGCCAGCAGCTTAGCGTTGGAGGGACTCTACGAGCAGTACTTC	CASSLALEGLYEQYF	TRBJ2-7	NA	TRBV7-8	NA
TGTGCCAGCAGCTTGGGGGGGGCCACAGATACGCAGTATTTT	CASSLGGATDTQYF	TRBJ2-3	NA	TRBV7-2	NA
TGCGCCAGCAGCCTCCCAGCGGACAGGAACACTGAAGCTTTCTTT	CASSLPADRNTEAFF	TRBJ1-1	NA	TRBV4-1	NA
TGTGCCAGCAGGCGCCCGGGGACAGGCCTTAACTATGGCTACACCTTC	CASRRPGTGLNYGYTF	TRBJ1-2	NA	TRBV27	TRBD1
TGCGCCAGCACCGAAGGAGGGGTCAAAGGAGAGACCCAGTACTTC	CASTEGGVKGETQYF	TRBJ2-5	NA	TRBV4-3	NA
TGTGCCAGCAGTTTAGCGCGAGAGACCCAGTACTTC	CASSLARETQYF	TRBJ2-5	NA	TRBV28	NA
TGTGCCAGCAGTGAAGTAGAGCAGTTCTTC	CASSEVEQFF	TRBJ2-1	few	TRBV2	NA
TGCGCCAGCAGCTTCTTTCTTTCGGGACTAGCGGGAGGGGGGCAGTACTTC	CASSFFLSGLAGGGQYF	TRBJ2-7	NA	TRBV5-1	TRBD2
TGTGCCAGCAGTTTGAGACAGGCTTCTGGAAACACCATATATTTT	CASSLRQASGNTIYF	TRBJ1-3	NA	TRBV6-5	NA
TGCGCCAGCAGCTTGGCCGCGGGACAGGGATCCAAGACCCAGTACTTC	CASSLAAGQGSKTQYF	TRBJ2-5	once	TRBV5-1	TRBD1
TGTGCCAGCAGCCCGCGGGCAGGGGGCGGAAAGGCAGATACGCAGTATTTT	CASSPRAGGGKADTQYF	TRBJ2-3	NA	TRBV9	TRBD1
TGTGCCACCCAGGCAGGGTCAAACACTGAAGCTTTCTTT	CATQAGSNTEAFF	TRBJ1-1	NA	TRBV15	NA
TGCGCCAGCAGCCAACAAGACAGGGTAGCCTACGAGCAGTACTTC	CASSQQDRVAYEQYF	TRBJ2-7	few	TRBV4-1	TRBD1
TGTGCCAGCTCACCAGGGACTCCCCCCGAAGAGACCCAGTACTTC	CASSPGTPPEETQYF	TRBJ2-5	NA	TRBV18	NA